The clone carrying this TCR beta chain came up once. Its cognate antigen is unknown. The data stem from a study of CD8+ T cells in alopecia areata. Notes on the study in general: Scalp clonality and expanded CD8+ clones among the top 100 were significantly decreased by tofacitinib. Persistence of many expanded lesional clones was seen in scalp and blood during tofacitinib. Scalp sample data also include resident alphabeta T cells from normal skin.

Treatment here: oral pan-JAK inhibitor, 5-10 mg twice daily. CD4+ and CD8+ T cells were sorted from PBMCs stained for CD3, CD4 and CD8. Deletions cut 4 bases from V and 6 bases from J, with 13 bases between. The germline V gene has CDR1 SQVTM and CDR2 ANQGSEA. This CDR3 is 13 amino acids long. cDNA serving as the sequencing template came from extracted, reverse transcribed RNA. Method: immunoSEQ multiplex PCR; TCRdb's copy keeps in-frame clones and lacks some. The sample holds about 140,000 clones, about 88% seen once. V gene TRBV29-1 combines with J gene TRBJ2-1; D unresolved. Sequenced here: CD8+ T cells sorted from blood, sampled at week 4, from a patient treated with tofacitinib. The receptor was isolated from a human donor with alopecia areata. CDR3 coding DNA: TGCAGCGTTGCTCGAGACGTTGGCAATGAGCAGTTCTTC. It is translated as CSVARDVGNEQFF.